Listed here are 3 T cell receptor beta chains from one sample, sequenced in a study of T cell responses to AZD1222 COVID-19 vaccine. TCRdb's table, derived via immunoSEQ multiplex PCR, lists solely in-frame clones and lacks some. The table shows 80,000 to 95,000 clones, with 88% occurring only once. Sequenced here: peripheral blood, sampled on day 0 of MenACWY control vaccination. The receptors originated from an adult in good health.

CDR3 bases: TGTGCCAGTAGTAGGGCCCAAGGAGAGACCCAGTACTTC. Encoded protein: CASSRAQGETQYF. The V gene is TRBV19, the J gene TRBJ2-5; no clear D. V shed 4 bases and J shed 4 bases, with 10 bases lying between them. The CDR3 is made up of 13 amino acids. CDR1 is LNHDA, CDR2 SQIVND, per germline (reference sequence).

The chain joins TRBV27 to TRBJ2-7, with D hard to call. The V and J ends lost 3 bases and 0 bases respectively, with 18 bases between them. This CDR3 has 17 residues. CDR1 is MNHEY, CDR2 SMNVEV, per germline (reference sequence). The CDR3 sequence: CASSLGSPPFISYEQYF. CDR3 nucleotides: TGTGCCAGCAGTTTGGGCAGCCCCCCATTTATCTCCTACGAGCAGTACTTC.

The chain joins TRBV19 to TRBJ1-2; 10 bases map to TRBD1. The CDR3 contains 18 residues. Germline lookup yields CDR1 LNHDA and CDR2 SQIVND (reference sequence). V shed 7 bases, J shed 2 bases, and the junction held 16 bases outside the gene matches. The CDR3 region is CASTPSGTGAQRNYGYTF. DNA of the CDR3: TGTGCCAGTACTCCCTCCGGGACAGGGGCCCAACGGAACTATGGCTACACCTTC.